These 30 T cell receptor beta chains were all obtained from the same sample, sequenced in a study of T-cell memory formation after mild COVID-19. Using its own MiXCR run on the 5' RACE reads, TCRdb lists one record per CDR3 protein. This table holds 300,000 to 400,000 distinct CDR3 sequences, more than 15% found once. The sequenced sample was PBMCs or a T cell subset sorted from them (not recorded which). These receptors came from a man in his late teens or twenties who had mild COVID-19 (a few samples of this study predate the infection). Cell type and time point are not known.

The J gene is TRBJ1-5, the V gene TRBV29-1, with 8 bases aligning to TRBD1. Germline V gives CDR1 SQVTM, CDR2 ANQGSEA. The CDR3 is 13 amino acids. Unmatched junction bases numbered 0, after V lost 3 bases and J lost 2 bases. CDR3 sequence: CSVETGGNQPQHF. CDR3 nucleotides: TGCAGCGTTGAGACAGGGGGCAATCAGCCCCAGCATTTT.

This clonotype has a handful of counts. The CDR3 reads CATSEWTRDEQFF. The CDR3 nucleotides are TGTGCCACCAGTGAGTGGACGCGAGATGAGCAGTTCTTC. This chain joins TRBV24-1 and TRBJ2-1; D remains ambiguous. V was clipped by 4 bases and J by 8 bases, with 11 bases between them. Looked up from germline, CDR1 is KGHDR and CDR2 is SFDVKD. The CDR3 is 13 residues long.

V gene TRBV11-2 combines with J gene TRBJ2-1; D unresolved. V was trimmed by 5 bases and J by 15 bases, leaving 17 bases between them. Germline CDR1 SGHAT, CDR2 FQNNGV. The CDR3 loop spans 12 amino acids. The CDR3 DNA follows: TGTGCCAGCAGCCCAGAGATCGGATACGGGTTCTTC. Translated: CASSPEIGYGFF.

There are a few counts of this clonotype. The J gene is TRBJ2-2, the V gene TRBV25-1; unclear D gene. The CDR3 length is 10 residues. The V and J ends lost 7 bases and 7 bases respectively, with 4 bases between them. The germline V gene has CDR1 MGHDK and CDR2 SYGVNS. The CDR3 DNA sequence: TGTGCCAGCACGGGCGGGGAGCTGTTTTTT. It yields the protein CASTGGELFF.

This clonotype turned up a few times. V gene TRBV7-6 combines with J gene TRBJ1-1; no firm D call. Germline V lookup: CDR1 SGHVS, CDR2 FNYEAQ. The CDR3 is made up of 14 amino acids. Between the trimmed V and J ends, which lost 0 bases and 6 bases, there was a span of 11 bases. The CDR3 region is CASSLAPGFAEAFF. DNA for the CDR3: TGTGCCAGCAGCTTAGCGCCGGGGTTCGCTGAAGCTTTCTTT.

In this sample, this clonotype turned up many times. CDR3 loop: CASRQGQSLGYTIYF. The CDR3 DNA reads as TGTGCCAGCAGACAGGGACAAAGCCTTGGGTACACCATATATTTT. The chain links TRBV27 to TRBJ1-3, with D perhaps TRBD1 (6 bases). V lost 6 bases and J 8 bases, leaving 20 bases between the germline ends. The CDR3 has 15 amino acids. The germline V gene has CDR1 MNHEY and CDR2 SMNVEV (reference sequence).

This clonotype came up many times. The chain links TRBV6-5 to TRBJ2-3; the D gene is possibly TRBD1 (5 bases). The CDR3 is made up of 14 amino acids. Per the germline V gene, CDR1 is MNHEY and CDR2 is SVGAGI. The germline V and J ends were trimmed by 2 bases and 0 bases, with 6 bases remaining between them. The CDR3 region has the DNA TGTGCCAGCAGTTACGGGGCCAGCACAGATACGCAGTATTTT. Amino acids: CASSYGASTDTQYF.

The CDR3 DNA reads as TGTGCCAGCAGTTACGTGGGACAGTCTGACGGAAACACCATATATTTT. Its translation: CASSYVGQSDGNTIYF. The rearrangement joins TRBV6-2 or TRBV6-3 to TRBJ1-3; 7 nucleotides align to TRBD1. Germline CDR1 and CDR2: MNHEY and SVGEGT. The CDR3 runs 16 residues. The junction had 8 bases not matched to a gene; V was cut back by 2 bases and J by 4 bases.

This clonotype was counted ten times or more. Germline is not matched at one junction end, which may reflect a read error. The DNA of the CDR3 is TGCGCCAGCAGCCCTGGACAGTCCTACGAGCAGTACTTC. Protein product: CASSPGQSYEQYF. The V call is TRBV18, the J call TRBJ2-7, with D possibly matching TRBD1 (6 bases). The CDR3 length is 13 residues. Germline V gives CDR1 KGHSH, CDR2 LQKENI.

The V gene is TRBV5-1, the J gene TRBJ2-2; D perhaps matches TRBD2 (6 bases). This CDR3 is 16 amino acids long. Germline loops: CDR1 SGHRS, CDR2 YFSETQ. V was clipped by 2 bases and J by 1 base, with 12 bases between them. The CDR3 coding sequence is TGCGCCAGCAGCTTAGGGCTAGCGAAGAACACCGGGGAGCTGTTTTTT. It yields the protein CASSLGLAKNTGELFF.

This clonotype appeared a few times. The V and J genes are TRBV28 and TRBJ2-1; the match to TRBD2 covers 10 bases. J was trimmed by 3 bases and V by 8 bases; bases with no gene match: 4. CDR1 and CDR2 (germline): MDHEN, SYDVKM. The CDR3 spans 14 residues. This chain's CDR3 is CASGGLAIYNEQFF. CDR3 nucleotide sequence: TGTGCCAGCGGGGGACTAGCGATCTACAATGAGCAGTTCTTC.

The rearrangement joins TRBV12-3 or TRBV12-4 to TRBJ2-7; 9 bases map to TRBD1. The length of the CDR3 is 13 residues. The J segment lost 9 bases and the V segment lost 7 bases, leaving 10 bases of the junction unmatched. The CDR3 spells CASNQDRGVGQYF. The CDR3 DNA reads TGTGCCAGCAACCAAGACAGGGGGGTAGGGCAGTACTTC.

The V call is TRBV5-8, the J call TRBJ1-1; no clear D. The CDR3 loop spans 12 amino acids. Germline V gene lookup returns CDR1 SGHTS and CDR2 YDEGEE. The V end lost 4 bases, the J end lost 8 bases, and 12 bases lay between the germline ends. In DNA, the CDR3 is TGTGCCAGCAGCATTCTTCGGGGAGAAGCTTTCTTT. It codes for CASSILRGEAFF.

This clonotype was detected only a few times. This chain links TRBV18 with TRBJ2-7; D uncertain. Trimming pared 5 bases from V and 6 bases from J, leaving 20 bases between. Germline CDR1 reads KGHSH; CDR2 reads LQKENI. The length of the CDR3 is 15 residues. DNA for the CDR3: TGTGCCAGCTCAGTGAGGACGGAACCTCTCGGCGAGCAGTACTTC. Protein product: CASSVRTEPLGEQYF.

This clonotype showed up just a few times. The genes are TRBV9 and TRBJ2-3; 13 bases are shared with TRBD2. This CDR3 contains 16 residues. J was trimmed by 5 bases and V by 4 bases; bases with no gene match: 7. Germline lookup yields CDR1 SGDLS and CDR2 YYNGEE. The CDR3 here is CASSWTSGGLQDTQYF. Here the CDR3 DNA reads TGTGCCAGCAGCTGGACTAGCGGGGGCCTACAAGATACGCAGTATTTT.

This clonotype was detected a few times. V usage is TRBV2 and J usage is TRBJ2-7, with a tentative D call TRBD1 (5 bases). The germline gives CDR1 SNHLY, CDR2 FYNNEI. There are 14 residues in the CDR3. Between the trimmed V and J ends, which lost 4 bases and 5 bases, there was a span of 15 bases. The CDR3 reads CASSGWGSIHEQYF. The CDR3 coding sequence is TGTGCCAGCAGTGGGTGGGGCTCGATCCACGAGCAGTACTTC.

The CDR3, as DNA: TGTGCCAGCAGTTTAACTAGGGGGTATAATTCACCCCTCCACTTT. This codes for CASSLTRGYNSPLHF. The chain carries TRBV12-3 or TRBV12-4 and TRBJ1-6; D possibly corresponds to TRBD1 (6 bases). With 2 bases removed from V and 4 bases from J, the gap between germline ends came to 9 bases. The CDR3 runs to 15 residues.

This clonotype was counted between two and nine times. The gene calls are TRBV4-1 and TRBJ2-7; no clear D gene. V was trimmed by 1 base and J by 0 bases, leaving 10 bases between them. Looked up from germline, CDR1 is MGHRA and CDR2 is YSYEKL. This CDR3 contains 15 residues. CDR3 coding DNA: TGCGCCAGCAGCCAAGGCTCCTCTACCTCCTACGAGCAGTACTTC. It codes for CASSQGSSTSYEQYF.

This clonotype was seen a few times. The chain has TRBV29-1 and TRBJ2-1; D is ambiguous. Germline V lookup: CDR1 SQVTM, CDR2 ANQGSEA. Trimming removed 0 bases at V and 8 bases at J, with 11 bases between. This CDR3 is built from 13 residues. The CDR3 spells CSVEEPGLDEQFF. In DNA form, the CDR3 reads TGCAGCGTTGAAGAGCCCGGGCTCGATGAGCAGTTCTTC.

This rearrangement joins TRBV18 to TRBJ1-2; D is possibly TRBD1 (5 bases). V gave up 1 base and J gave up 0 bases, with 9 bases separating them. This CDR3 is built from 15 residues. Germline lookup yields CDR1 KGHSH and CDR2 LQKENI. As DNA, the CDR3 is TGTGCCAGCTCACCACAGGGGTCGACTAACTATGGCTACACCTTC. It specifies CASSPQGSTNYGYTF.

The chain is built from TRBV5-1 and TRBJ2-2; D gene ambiguous. Between the trimmed V and J ends, which lost 3 bases and 1 base, there was a span of 13 bases. This CDR3 has 16 residues. Germline CDR1 SGHRS, CDR2 YFSETQ. The CDR3 protein is CASSSGASGNTGELFF. In DNA, the CDR3 is TGCGCCAGCAGCTCCGGAGCCTCAGGGAACACCGGGGAGCTGTTTTTT.

This chain links TRBV29-1 with TRBJ2-7; 8 bases are a match to TRBD1. Germline V gene sequence: CDR1 SQVTM, CDR2 ANQGSEA. CDR3 length: 14 residues. Germline trimming cut 3 bases from V and 3 bases from J; bases unmatched to any gene: 7. In nucleotides, the CDR3 is TGCAGCGTTGATATACAGGGGGAAATCTACGAGCAGTACTTC. It translates to CSVDIQGEIYEQYF.

V usage is TRBV2 and J usage is TRBJ2-7; 9 nucleotides match TRBD1. V shed 8 bases and J 6 bases; nucleotides not matched to a gene: 8. Germline values: CDR1 SNHLY, CDR2 FYNNEI. CDR3 length: 13 amino acids. The CDR3 DNA sequence: TGTGCCAGCGTGGAGGGGACAGGGTTCGAGCAGTACGTC. It specifies CASVEGTGFEQYV.

This clonotype was seen only a few times. CDR3 in DNA: TGTGCCAGCAGTAGCGTGGGGGCGGTTGAGCAGTTCTTC. It is translated as CASSSVGAVEQFF. The V call is TRBV6-2 or TRBV6-3, the J call TRBJ2-1; D is possibly TRBD1 (6 bases). The CDR3 is made up of 13 amino acids. The V and J ends lost 5 bases and 9 bases respectively, with 14 bases between them. Germline V gene data show CDR1 as MNHEY and CDR2 as SVGEGT.

This clonotype was counted many times. The chain is built from TRBV12-3 or TRBV12-4 and TRBJ2-5; D is undetermined. The V gene lost 2 bases and the J gene lost 2 bases, with 12 bases spanning the gap. This CDR3 spans 15 amino acids. The CDR3 DNA sequence: TGTGCCAGCAGTTTATGGGCAGACACACAAGAGACCCAGTACTTC. Residues: CASSLWADTQETQYF.

The gene calls are TRBV29-1 and TRBJ1-1; D is undetermined. The CDR3 is 13 residues long. The germline V gene has CDR1 SQVTM and CDR2 ANQGSEA. V lost 6 bases and J 6 bases, leaving 17 bases between the germline ends. The CDR3 nucleotides are TGCAGCGTCTCCGGACCCCCTGCCTCTGAAGCTTTCTTT. It specifies CSVSGPPASEAFF.

The rearrangement joins TRBV7-2 to TRBJ1-2; no clear D. This CDR3 region has 16 residues. The germline V gene has CDR1 SGHTA and CDR2 FQGNSA. The germline V and J ends were trimmed by 1 base and 5 bases, with 17 bases remaining between them. In DNA form, the CDR3 reads TGTGCCAGCAGCTTAGGTGGCTTGGGGTCGGGGTATGGCTACACCTTC. This translates into CASSLGGLGSGYGYTF.

This clonotype has only a few counts. V gene TRBV6-5 combines with J gene TRBJ2-2; 8 nucleotides align to TRBD1. V shed 8 bases, J shed 4 bases, and the junction held 6 bases outside the gene matches. CDR3 length: 14 residues. Germline CDR1 MNHEY, CDR2 SVGAGI. The CDR3 DNA follows: TGTGCCAGCCTAGGACAGGGCGGCACCGGGGAGCTGTTTTTT. Its protein is CASLGQGGTGELFF.

This chain uses TRBV9 with TRBJ1-2; D call uncertain. Germline V gives CDR1 SGDLS, CDR2 YYNGEE. With 0 bases removed from V and 5 bases from J, the gap between germline ends came to 8 bases. CDR3 length: 13 amino acids. This CDR3 reads CASSVDVGYGYTF. CDR3 nucleotides: TGTGCCAGCAGCGTAGACGTAGGGTATGGCTACACCTTC.

This clonotype was counted only a few times. V usage is TRBV5-1 and J usage is TRBJ2-6; 7 bases match TRBD1. V dropped 6 bases and J dropped 1; count of bases not matched to a gene: 4. Germline loops: CDR1 SGHRS, CDR2 YFSETQ. The CDR3 has 15 residues. The CDR3 region is CASIDRESGANVLTF. In DNA form, the CDR3 reads TGCGCCAGCATCGACAGGGAGTCTGGGGCCAACGTCCTGACTTTC.